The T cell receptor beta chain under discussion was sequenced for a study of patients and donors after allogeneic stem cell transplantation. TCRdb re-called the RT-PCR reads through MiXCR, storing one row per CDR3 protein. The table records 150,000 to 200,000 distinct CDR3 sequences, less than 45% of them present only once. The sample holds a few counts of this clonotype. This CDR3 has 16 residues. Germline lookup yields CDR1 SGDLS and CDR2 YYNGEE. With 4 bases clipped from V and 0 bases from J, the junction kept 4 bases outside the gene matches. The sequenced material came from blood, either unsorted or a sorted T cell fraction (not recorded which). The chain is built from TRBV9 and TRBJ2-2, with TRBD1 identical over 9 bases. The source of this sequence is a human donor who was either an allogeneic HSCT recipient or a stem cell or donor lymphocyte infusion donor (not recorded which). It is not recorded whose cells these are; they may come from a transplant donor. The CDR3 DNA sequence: TGTGCCAGCAGCACCAGACAGGGGGCGAACACCGGGGAGCTGTTTTTT. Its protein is CASSTRQGANTGELFF. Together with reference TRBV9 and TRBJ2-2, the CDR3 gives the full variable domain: DSGVTQTPKHLITATGQRVTLRCSPRSGDLSVYWYQQSLDQGLQFLIQYYNGEERAKGNILERFSAQQFPDLHSELNLSSLELGDSALYFCASSTRQGANTGELFFGEGSRLTVL.